This T cell receptor beta chain was sequenced during a study of blood T cell repertoires in COVID-19 (dated by TCRdb to the early 2020s). About the study as a whole: Samples covering the acute and convalescent phases of COVID-19 were provided by collaborators in the United States, Italy and Spain. The prospective study material was composed of cDNA or gDNA derived from T cells, B-cell-depleted T cells, or PBMCs. Deeply sampled blood TCRbeta repertoires from subjects exposed to, actively infected with, or recovered from COVID-19 were included in the dataset. The repertoires were released in a freely available public database meant as a resource for research on the immune response to SARS-CoV-2. The samples were drawn from the first 160 participants of the ongoing ImmuneRACE study and from more than 1,000 subjects provided by 6 global collaborators. Nearly every sample came with metadata listing a de-identified subject ID, COVID-19 status, age in years and sex. Where available, HLA class I and class II types were taken from metadata supplied by the sample provider and were not determined by assay-based typing.

Collaborating institutions collected whole blood in K2EDTA tubes following their own protocols. For TCRbeta analysis, collaborator samples were shipped as frozen whole blood, as isolated PBMCs, or as DNA extracted from either sample type. Trimming at the junction amounts to 3 bases on V and 4 bases on J, and the germline ends lie 8 bases apart. CDR3 length: 13 amino acids, cysteine to phenylalanine. This entry keeps only the CDR3 DNA: 39 bases, framed from base 1. The germline V gene sets CDR1 to ENHRY and CDR2 to SYGVKD. Here is what the overall study found, with its caveats: Clinical and demographic metadata were provided uncurated, with the amount varying by source and participant.

The immunoSEQ Assay, a bias-controlled multiplex PCR, was used to amplify TCRbeta CDR3 regions from genomic DNA. The authors processed their data as follows. Nucleated cell counts per sample were estimated from amplification of reference gene primers within the assay. To quantify the absolute abundance of each unique TCRbeta CDR3 rearrangement, sequence reads were collapsed and filtered. For each sample, productive Simpson clonality was calculated as the square root of Simpson's diversity index across productive rearrangements. Not all clones reach the TCRdb copy of this immuneACCESS table, which keeps in-frame sequences only. Checked studies attribute under half of the gap to unresolved V genes and leave the rest unexplained. The V and J calls and clone size come from that table; D and trimming were worked out from the DNA. The sample profile shows 45,000 or so clones; about 82% of them were found once. The biggest ten clones account for approximately 2% of the sample.

To note about this clone: Its target antigen remains unknown. Qualities for individual bases were not recorded, and no much larger clone is one base off.

The receptor was isolated from an older woman with acute or convalescent COVID-19. Recombination connected TRBV10-3 to TRBJ2-3, with a weak D call of TRBD2 (6 bases match). Sequenced input: peripheral blood. Read as DNA, the sequence is TGTGCCATCAGTGACAGGGAGGCAGATACGCAGTATTTT. Its translation reads: CAISDREADTQYF.